The sequence of this TCR beta chain was determined in a study of T cells in Graves' hyperthyroidism and ophthalmopathy. What was amplified from RNA transcripts were TCR beta CDR3 regions. The HTBI primer set was used in a first-round RT-PCR of the TCR CDR3. TCRdb re-analysed the multiplex PCR reads in MiXCR, keeping a single row per CDR3 protein. The data hold about 570,000 distinct CDR3 sequences, with 35% to 55% observed a single time. The CDR3 is made up of 12 amino acids. The germline CDR1 and CDR2 sequences are SGHDN and FVKESK. The V end was cut by 1 base, the J end by 8 bases, with 8 bases between. Exclusions: uncontrolled infection, other autoimmune disease, pregnancy, lactation. As concerns this clonotype: Its antigen is still unknown.

Study-wide results and caveats: Ophthalmopathy onset followed model prediction by a median about six months.

This sequence joins TRBV14 and TRBJ1-2; D not certain. The sequence was obtained from an adult woman with Graves' disease, either hyperthyroidism or ophthalmopathy (not recorded which). The source material was peripheral blood or thyroid tissue (not recorded which). The chain's CDR3 is CASSQVNGGYTF. CDR3 DNA: TGTGCCAGCAGCCAAGTGAACGGAGGCTACACCTTC.